Listed below are T cell receptor beta chains from one sample, sequenced in a study of blood T cell repertoires in COVID-19. This table comes from immunoSEQ multiplex PCR, and its TCRdb copy is limited to in-frame clones, with some not included. Of a few hundred thousand clones in the sample, around 82% are singletons; the top ten hold approximately 3.1%. The source material was peripheral blood. These receptors were collected from a woman aged 18-30 years with acute or convalescent COVID-19. The CDR3 runs from the conserved cysteine through the conserved F or W. A D gene is named only where the DNA matches it firmly. Some rows have no size entry. The others give once, few or many, or a class for an expanded clone.

D	V	J	size	CDR3	DNA
NA	TRBV29-1	TRBJ2-6	NA	CSVVRAGANVLTF	TGCAGCGTTGTGAGGGCTGGGGCCAACGTCCTGACTTTC
NA	TRBV6-5	TRBJ1-1	NA	CASSGQQLTAFF	TGTGCCAGCAGCGGACAGCAACTTACGGCTTTCTTT
TRBD2	TRBV7-2	TRBJ2-5	many	CASSYDGRALETQYF	TGTGCCAGCAGCTATGACGGGAGGGCTCTAGAGACCCAGTACTTC
TRBD2	TRBV5-4	TRBJ2-1	NA	CASSFRRGGEDEQFF	TGTGCCAGCAGCTTCCGACGGGGGGGTGAGGATGAGCAGTTCTTC
NA	TRBV9	TRBJ2-2	NA	CASSVFEGGTGELFF	TGTGCCAGCAGCGTATTCGAAGGGGGCACCGGGGAGCTGTTTTTT
TRBD1	TRBV5-4	TRBJ2-4	NA	CASSAGTGAAKNIQYF	TGTGCCAGCAGCGCCGGGACAGGGGCGGCCAAAAACATTCAGTACTTC
NA	TRBV6-2/TRBV6-3	TRBJ2-7	NA	CASSQGIKQYF	TGTGCCAGCAGTCAGGGGATCAAGCAGTACTTC
NA	TRBV6-2/TRBV6-3	TRBJ1-2	few	CASSYPGQPYYGYTF	TGTGCCAGCAGTTACCCAGGACAGCCCTACTATGGCTACACCTTC
NA	TRBV5-1	TRBJ2-1	NA	CASSDKPGTSYNEQFF	TGCGCCAGCAGCGACAAACCCGGGACTTCTTACAATGAGCAGTTCTTC
NA	TRBV7-3	TRBJ2-7	NA	CASSLNRLESSYEQYF	TGTGCCAGCAGCTTAAATAGGCTGGAGAGCTCCTACGAGCAGTACTTC
NA	TRBV6-2/TRBV6-3	TRBJ2-5	NA	CASSYPIHRETQYF	TGTGCCAGCAGTTACCCTATCCACCGGGAGACCCAGTACTTC
TRBD2	TRBV15	TRBJ2-7	NA	CATSRGASGTYEQYF	TGTGCCACCAGCAGGGGGGCTAGCGGGACCTACGAGCAGTACTTC
TRBD2	TRBV7-3	TRBJ2-1	NA	CASSLIAGGTGNEQFF	TGTGCCAGCAGCTTAATAGCGGGAGGGACCGGGAATGAGCAGTTCTTC
NA	TRBV19	TRBJ1-2	NA	CASSIDGRALYGYTF	TGTGCCAGTAGTATAGATGGCAGGGCGCTCTATGGCTACACCTTC
NA	TRBV7-9	TRBJ1-6	NA	CASSPGGGGSPLHF	TGTGCCAGCAGCCCGGGTGGGGGGGGTTCACCCCTCCACTTT
TRBD2	TRBV6-6	TRBJ2-3	NA	CASRRLAGGDTQYF	TGTGCCAGCAGACGACTAGCGGGAGGGGATACGCAGTATTTT
NA	TRBV5-4	TRBJ2-1	NA	CASSLIFSEQFF	TGTGCCAGCAGCTTGATATTTAGTGAGCAGTTCTTC
NA	TRBV6-1	TRBJ2-4	NA	CASSDRPGNIQYF	TGTGCCAGCAGTGATCGTCCGGGAAACATTCAGTACTTC
TRBD1	TRBV12-5	TRBJ2-2	few	CASGLIPGGTGELFF	TGTGCTAGTGGTTTGATCCCAGGGGGCACCGGGGAGCTGTTTTTT
NA	TRBV4-1	TRBJ2-3	NA	CASSQVGTKRADTQYF	TGCGCCAGCAGCCAAGTAGGTACAAAGAGGGCAGATACGCAGTATTTT
TRBD2	TRBV11-2	TRBJ2-7	NA	CASSLGLAAIDEQYF	TGTGCCAGCAGCTTGGGACTAGCGGCTATCGACGAGCAGTACTTC
TRBD1	TRBV19	TRBJ1-1	NA	CASSGRDRGFRPEAFF	TGTGCCAGTAGTGGCCGGGACAGGGGGTTTCGGCCTGAAGCTTTCTTT
TRBD2	TRBV19	TRBJ2-1	NA	CASSISYSGISYNEQFF	TGTGCCAGTAGTATCTCGTATAGCGGGATTTCCTACAATGAGCAGTTCTTC
TRBD2	TRBV5-1	TRBJ2-1	NA	CASSFSSGNNEQFF	TGCGCCAGCAGCTTCTCTAGCGGGAACAATGAGCAGTTCTTC
NA	TRBV10-3	TRBJ2-7	NA	CAISSGDLGEQYF	TGTGCCATCAGTTCAGGGGATCTGGGCGAGCAGTACTTC
TRBD2	TRBV25-1	TRBJ2-2	NA	CASSSGRPGELFF	TGTGCCAGCAGTAGCGGGAGGCCCGGGGAGCTGTTTTTT
TRBD2	TRBV27	TRBJ2-1	NA	CASSLAWREFGNEQFF	TGTGCCAGCAGTCTCGCCTGGCGGGAGTTTGGTAATGAGCAGTTCTTC
TRBD2	TRBV4-1	TRBJ2-3	NA	CASSQDRGLAGGKTDTQYF	TGCGCCAGCAGCCAAGATCGGGGACTAGCGGGAGGAAAGACAGATACGCAGTATTTT